Listed below are T cell receptor beta chains from one sample, sequenced in a study of cytomegalovirus exposure and HLA in healthy donors. TCRdb's copy holds only in-frame clones and misses some; the assay was immunoSEQ multiplex PCR. This sample's clone table lists nearly 200,000 clones. The sequencing input was PBMCs. The receptors come from a boy aged 5 to 17 in good health and CMV-seronegative. Both conserved end residues are part of each CDR3. The D gene is left open where the match is weak.

V gene	J gene	CDR3 length	D gene	CDR3 DNA	CDR3 protein
TRBV4-1	TRBJ2-5	14	-	TGCGCCAGCAGCCAAGATCAAAGCGTAGAGACCCAGTACTTC	CASSQDQSVETQYF
TRBV28	TRBJ1-3	16	TRBD1	TGTGCCAGCAGATTCGCACAGGGGCTCGGGGGAAACACCATATATTTT	CASRFAQGLGGNTIYF
TRBV7-9	TRBJ2-7	16	TRBD2	TGTGCCAGCAGCCTTGGACTAGCGGGGTACTCCTACGAGCAGTACTTC	CASSLGLAGYSYEQYF
TRBV15	TRBJ1-4	16	-	TGTGCCACCAGCAGAGATCTGCGAGGTCCTAATGAAAAACTGTTTTTT	CATSRDLRGPNEKLFF
TRBV10-1	TRBJ2-7	11	-	TGCGCCACCTGTGGAGGCCCCGAGCAGTACTTC	CATCGGPEQYF
TRBV2	TRBJ2-5	14	TRBD1	TGTGCCAGCTCCTTCCGGGACAGGGAAGAGACCCAGTACTTC	CASSFRDREETQYF
TRBV19	TRBJ2-1	12	-	TGTGCCAGTAGTGGCCCAGGGCCCGAGCAGTTCTTC	CASSGPGPEQFF
TRBV5-1	TRBJ2-7	19	-	TGCGCCAGCAGCTTAGGGCCCCGGGCAGGTCTGACGGGGTCCTACGAGCAGTACTTC	CASSLGPRAGLTGSYEQYF
TRBV7-6	TRBJ2-7	14	-	TGTGCCAGCAGCACCGTGAAGGGGCCCCTCGAGCAGTACTTC	CASSTVKGPLEQYF
TRBV5-1	TRBJ2-7	13	-	TGCGCCAGCAGCTTGATCGTGGGGGGCGAGCAGTACTTC	CASSLIVGGEQYF
TRBV6-1	TRBJ2-1	17	TRBD2	TGTGCCAGCAGTGCGGGGGGGACCCTGAGTTCCTACAATGAGCAGTTCTTC	CASSAGGTLSSYNEQFF
TRBV19	TRBJ1-1	15	-	TGTGCCAGTAGTCGCCACAGGGCGATGAACACTGAAGCTTTCTTT	CASSRHRAMNTEAFF
TRBV16	TRBJ1-5	15	-	TGTGCCAGCAGCCAGGGGGAGGGCAGCAATCAGCCCCAGCATTTT	CASSQGEGSNQPQHF
TRBV19	TRBJ2-7	13	-	TGTGCCAGTGGGCAGGGGAAATCCTACGAGCAGTACTTC	CASGQGKSYEQYF
TRBV7-6	TRBJ2-5	16	TRBD2	TGTGCCAGCAGCGTCTCGACTAGCGGGGGCGAAGAGACCCAGTACTTC	CASSVSTSGGEETQYF
TRBV5-1	TRBJ2-7	13	-	TGCGCCAGCATCCGCGGGACCCCCTACGAGCAGTACTTC	CASIRGTPYEQYF
TRBV7-2	TRBJ2-3	17	TRBD2	TGTGCCAGCAGCTCCCAGGGTCTAGCGGGGAGACAAGATACGCAGTATTTT	CASSSQGLAGRQDTQYF
TRBV9	TRBJ2-1	14	-	TGTGCCAGCAGCGTCGCCCAGGGTCCGAGTGAGCAGTTCTTC	CASSVAQGPSEQFF
TRBV5-1	TRBJ1-1	13	-	TGCGCCAGCCGGCTACAGGGAAACACTGAAGCTTTCTTT	CASRLQGNTEAFF
TRBV7-9	TRBJ2-1	13	TRBD1	TGTGCCGGCAGCTTCCAGACAGGGACTGAGCAGTTCTTC	CAGSFQTGTEQFF
TRBV30	TRBJ1-2	13	-	TGTGCCTTGAGTGAACAGGCTGTCTATGGCTACACCTTC	CALSEQAVYGYTF
TRBV6-1	TRBJ2-7	14	TRBD1	TGTGCCAGCACTCCCAGGGGGACGACCTACGAGCAGTACTTC	CASTPRGTTYEQYF
TRBV7-8	TRBJ2-2	16	TRBD2	TGTGCCAGCAGCCAGACAGCGGGGGCGTCCAACGGGGAGCTGTTTTTT	CASSQTAGASNGELFF
TRBV29-1	TRBJ1-1	11	-	TGCAGCGTTGCAGGTGACACTGAAGCTTTCTTT	CSVAGDTEAFF
TRBV6-1	TRBJ1-3	14	-	TGTGCCAGCAGTCTCCCCCGTCCTGGAAACACCATATATTTT	CASSLPRPGNTIYF